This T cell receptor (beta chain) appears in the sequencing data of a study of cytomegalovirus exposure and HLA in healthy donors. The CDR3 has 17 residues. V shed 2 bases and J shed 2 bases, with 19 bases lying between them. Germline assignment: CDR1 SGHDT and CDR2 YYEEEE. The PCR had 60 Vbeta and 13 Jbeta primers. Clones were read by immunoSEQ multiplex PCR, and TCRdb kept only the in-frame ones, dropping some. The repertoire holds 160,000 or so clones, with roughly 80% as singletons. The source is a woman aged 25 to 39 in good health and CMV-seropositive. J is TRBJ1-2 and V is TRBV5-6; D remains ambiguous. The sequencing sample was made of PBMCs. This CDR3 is CASSFGVTRDINYGYTF. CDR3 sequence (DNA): TGTGCCAGCAGCTTCGGGGTAACACGGGATATAAACTATGGCTACACCTTC.